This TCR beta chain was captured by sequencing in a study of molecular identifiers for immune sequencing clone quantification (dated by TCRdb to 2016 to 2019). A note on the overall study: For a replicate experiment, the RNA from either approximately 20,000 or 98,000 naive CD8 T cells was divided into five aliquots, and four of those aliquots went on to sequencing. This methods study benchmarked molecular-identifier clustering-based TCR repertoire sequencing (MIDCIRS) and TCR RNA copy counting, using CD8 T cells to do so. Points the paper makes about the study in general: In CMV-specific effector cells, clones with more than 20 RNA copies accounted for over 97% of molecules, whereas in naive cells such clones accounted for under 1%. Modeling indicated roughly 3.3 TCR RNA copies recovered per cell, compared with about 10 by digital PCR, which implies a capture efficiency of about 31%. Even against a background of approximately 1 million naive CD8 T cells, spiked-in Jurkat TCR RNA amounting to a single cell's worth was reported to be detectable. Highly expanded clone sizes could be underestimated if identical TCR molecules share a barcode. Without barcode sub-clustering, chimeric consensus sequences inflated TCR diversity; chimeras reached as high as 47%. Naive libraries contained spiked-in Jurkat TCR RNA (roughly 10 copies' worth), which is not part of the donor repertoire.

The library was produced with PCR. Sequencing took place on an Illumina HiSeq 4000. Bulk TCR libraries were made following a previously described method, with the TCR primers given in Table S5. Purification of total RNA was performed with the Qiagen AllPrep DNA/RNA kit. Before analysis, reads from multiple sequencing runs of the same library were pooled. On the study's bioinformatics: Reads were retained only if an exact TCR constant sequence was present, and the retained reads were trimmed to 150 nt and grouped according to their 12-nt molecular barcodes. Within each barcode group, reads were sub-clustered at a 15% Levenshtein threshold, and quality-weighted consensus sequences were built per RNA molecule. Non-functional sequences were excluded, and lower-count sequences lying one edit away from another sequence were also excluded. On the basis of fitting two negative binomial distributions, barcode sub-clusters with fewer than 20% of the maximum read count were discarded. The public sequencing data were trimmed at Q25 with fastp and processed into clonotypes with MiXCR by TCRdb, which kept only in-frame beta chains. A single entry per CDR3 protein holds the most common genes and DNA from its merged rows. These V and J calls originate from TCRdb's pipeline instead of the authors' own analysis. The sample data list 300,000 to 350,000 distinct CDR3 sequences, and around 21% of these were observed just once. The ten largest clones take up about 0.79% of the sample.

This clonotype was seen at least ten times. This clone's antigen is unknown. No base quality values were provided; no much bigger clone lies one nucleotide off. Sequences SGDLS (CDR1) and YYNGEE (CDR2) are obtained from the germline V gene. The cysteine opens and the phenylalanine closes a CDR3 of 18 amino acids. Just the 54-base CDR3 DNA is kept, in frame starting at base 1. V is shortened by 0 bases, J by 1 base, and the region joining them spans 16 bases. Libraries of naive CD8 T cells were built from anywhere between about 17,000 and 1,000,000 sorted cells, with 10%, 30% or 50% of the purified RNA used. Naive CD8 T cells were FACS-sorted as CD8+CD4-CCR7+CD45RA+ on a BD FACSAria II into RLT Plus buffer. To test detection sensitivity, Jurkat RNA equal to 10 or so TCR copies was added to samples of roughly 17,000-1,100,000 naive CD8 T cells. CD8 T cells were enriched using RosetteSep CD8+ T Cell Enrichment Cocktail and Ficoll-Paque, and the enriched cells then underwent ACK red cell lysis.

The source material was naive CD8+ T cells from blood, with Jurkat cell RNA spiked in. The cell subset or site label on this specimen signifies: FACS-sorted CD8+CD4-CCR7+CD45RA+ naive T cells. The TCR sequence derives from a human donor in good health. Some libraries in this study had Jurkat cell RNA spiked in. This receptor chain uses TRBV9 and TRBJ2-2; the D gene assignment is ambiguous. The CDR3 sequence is CASSVAGWTHENTGELFF. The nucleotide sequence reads TGTGCCAGCAGCGTAGCCGGTTGGACCCACGAGAACACCGGGGAGCTGTTTTTT.